Reported below is one T cell receptor beta chain. Per the original data handling: Amplified reference gene primers provided the basis for estimating nucleated cell counts. This table comes from immunoSEQ multiplex PCR, and its TCRdb copy is limited to in-frame clones, with some not included. That table gives V, J and clone size, and the DNA gave D and trimming. The repertoire consists of about 250,000 clones, with around 90% occurring once and the leading ten covering under 0.95%. The sample belongs to a study of blood T cell repertoires in COVID-19. This CDR3 has 17 amino acids. The rearrangement joins TRBV1 to TRBJ2-3; no DNA check was done on the table's D call, TRBD2. TRBV1 is a listed pseudogene. Sequencing was done on a sample of peripheral blood. The source of this sequence is a woman in her thirties with acute or convalescent COVID-19. CDR3 coding DNA: TGCACCAGCAGCCAAGAGATTCGGGAGGGCCCGGAGGATACGCAGTATTTT. Protein product: CTSSQEIREGPEDTQYF.